These 13 T cell receptor beta chains share one sample of origin, sequenced in a study of shared clonotypes between healthy human individuals. The repertoire was sequenced with immunoSEQ multiplex PCR; TCRdb's copy has only in-frame clones and lacks some. The table shows about 2.3 million clones, with 85% to 95% occurring only once. The source material was naive CD4+ T cells from PBMCs. Subset denoted: CD45RA+ positively selected. These receptors all come from a man between 18 and 35 years old in good health. Some clones in this sample may be carry-over from other donors' samples.

DNA for the CDR3: TGTGCCAGCAGTTTTTTAGCGGGAGGGCCAGAGACCCAGTACTTC. It codes for CASSFLAGGPETQYF. This chain links TRBV6-6 with TRBJ2-5; TRBD2 aligns across 11 bases. V trimming: 4 bases; J trimming: 4 bases; junction bases outside the gene matches: 5. Germline V gene sequence: CDR1 MNHNY, CDR2 SVGAGI (reference sequence). The CDR3 runs 15 residues.

This chain uses TRBV6-6 with TRBJ1-2, with D possibly being TRBD1 (5 bases). The V gene lost 5 bases and the J gene lost 0 bases, with 13 bases spanning the gap. The CDR3 consists of 15 residues. In germline, CDR1 is MNHNY, CDR2 SVGAGI (reference sequence). In DNA, the CDR3 is TGTGCCAGCAGTCCCAGGGACCGCGCTAACTATGGCTACACCTTC. The encoded protein is CASSPRDRANYGYTF.

This sequence joins TRBV28 and TRBJ2-2; possibly TRBD1 for D (5 bases). Germline V CDR1 and CDR2: MDHEN, SYDVKM. The CDR3 loop spans 14 amino acids. V was trimmed by 5 bases and J by 6 bases, leaving 13 bases between them. The CDR3 is CASSLRQISGELFF. DNA for the CDR3: TGTGCCAGCAGTCTACGACAGATCTCCGGGGAGCTGTTTTTT.

V usage is TRBV28 and J usage is TRBJ1-1, with 9 bases aligning to TRBD1. V gave up 6 bases and J gave up 3 bases; unmatched junction bases: 8. Germline V gene sequence: CDR1 MDHEN, CDR2 SYDVKM. The length of the CDR3 is 15 residues. CDR3: CASRVQGAFYTEAFF. The CDR3 nucleotides are TGTGCCAGCAGGGTACAGGGGGCCTTCTACACTGAAGCTTTCTTT.

The chain employs TRBV27 and TRBJ1-5, with 8 positions matching TRBD1. Germline assignment: CDR1 MNHEY and CDR2 SMNVEV (reference sequence). V trimming: 6 bases; J trimming: 6 bases; junction bases outside the gene matches: 13. This CDR3 region has 16 residues. The CDR3 nucleotides are TGTGCCAGCAGACGAAGGGGCAGGGGGCTCCCTCAGCCCCAGCATTTT. It yields the protein CASRRRGRGLPQPQHF.

J is TRBJ1-4 and V is TRBV7-9; a possible D gene is TRBD1 (6 bases). The germline V gene has CDR1 SEHNR and CDR2 FQNEAQ (reference sequence). The CDR3 extends over 14 amino acids. Deletions cut 4 bases from V and 7 bases from J, with 13 bases between. CDR3 bases: TGTGCCAGCAGCTCACAGGGTTCTGGTGAAAAACTGTTTTTT. It yields the protein CASSSQGSGEKLFF.

Only one count was recorded for this clone. This chain uses TRBV5-1 with TRBJ2-7, with 7 positions matching TRBD1. The CDR3 extends over 16 amino acids. Unmatched junction bases numbered 17, after V lost 6 bases and J lost 5 bases. CDR1 SGHRS and CDR2 YFSETQ come from the germline V gene. This chain's CDR3 is CASTLTPGTVGDEQYF. CDR3 coding DNA: TGCGCCAGCACCCTTACACCTGGGACAGTGGGCGACGAGCAGTACTTC.

V and J are TRBV4-1 and TRBJ2-3, with D possibly being TRBD2 (5 bases). Germline V gene sequence: CDR1 MGHRA, CDR2 YSYEKL. V dropped 0 bases and J dropped 2 bases, with 12 bases sitting between them. The CDR3 runs to 16 residues. The CDR3: CASSQDGKRYTDTQYF. The CDR3 DNA follows: TGCGCCAGCAGCCAAGACGGGAAACGATACACAGATACGCAGTATTTT.

The V gene is TRBV7-2, the J gene TRBJ1-1; D not certain. CDR1 and CDR2 (germline): SGHTA, FQGNSA. The ends were cut back, 2 bases at V and 0 bases at J, with 13 bases in the middle. The CDR3 is 16 amino acids. The CDR3 region has the DNA TGTGCCAGCAGCTTAAGGGCTGTTAACATGAACACTGAAGCTTTCTTT. Amino acids: CASSLRAVNMNTEAFF.

The chain has TRBV4-1 and TRBJ1-1; D is possibly TRBD1 (6 bases). V was pared by 1 base and J by 8 bases, with 14 bases between. There are 14 residues in the CDR3. Germline CDR1 and CDR2: MGHRA and YSYEKL. The CDR3 reads CASSQVGGRREAFF. The CDR3 DNA follows: TGCGCCAGCAGCCAAGTCGGGGGCAGAAGGGAAGCTTTCTTT.

V and J are TRBV19 and TRBJ1-5; 9 nucleotides agree with TRBD1. The germline V gene has CDR1 LNHDA and CDR2 SQIVND (reference sequence). V trimming: 6 bases; J trimming: 5 bases; junction bases outside the gene matches: 8. This CDR3 is 15 amino acids long. Here the CDR3 DNA reads TGTGCCAGTAGCCCACCGGGACAGGGTTATCAGCCCCAGCATTTT. Encoded protein: CASSPPGQGYQPQHF.

This clone has only a few counts. The rearrangement uses TRBV30 and TRBJ1-3; D uncertain. V lost 5 bases to trimming and J lost 4 bases, with 12 bases between them. Germline V gene sequence: CDR1 GTSNPN, CDR2 SVGIG (reference sequence). The CDR3 runs 13 residues. The CDR3 DNA follows: TGTGCCTGGGACCTTGGCCGGGGAAACACCATATATTTT. Amino acids: CAWDLGRGNTIYF.

The genes are TRBV6-1 and TRBJ1-5, with TRBD1 identical over 7 bases. CDR1 and CDR2 (germline): MNHNS, SASEGT. There are 15 residues in the CDR3. With V trimmed by 5 bases and J by 3 bases, 7 bases remained unmatched. CDR3 in amino acids: CASSWTGSDNQPQHF. DNA of the CDR3: TGTGCCAGCAGTTGGACAGGCTCTGACAATCAGCCCCAGCATTTT.